This T cell receptor beta chain was recorded in a study of T cell repertoires in cytomegalovirus infection. This clonotype was counted a few times. Deletions cut 0 bases from V and 4 bases from J, with 13 bases between. This CDR3 contains 15 residues. Germline assignment: CDR1 SGHTA and CDR2 FQGNSA. TCRdb analysed the reads with MiXCR anew, one entry per CDR3 protein. The sample consists of roughly 230,000 distinct CDR3 sequences, over 15% of them appearing once. Sample: CD8+ T cells from PBMCs. The TCR was taken from a human donor in good health (CMV status not recorded). Some clones in this sample may be carry-over from other donors' samples. The rearrangement uses TRBV7-2 and TRBJ2-7; D assignment may be TRBD1 or TRBD2 (6 bases each). For the CDR3, the DNA is TGTGCCAGCAGCTTAGCCGCTAGGGGGGAATACGAGCAGTACTTC. It encodes CASSLAARGEYEQYF.